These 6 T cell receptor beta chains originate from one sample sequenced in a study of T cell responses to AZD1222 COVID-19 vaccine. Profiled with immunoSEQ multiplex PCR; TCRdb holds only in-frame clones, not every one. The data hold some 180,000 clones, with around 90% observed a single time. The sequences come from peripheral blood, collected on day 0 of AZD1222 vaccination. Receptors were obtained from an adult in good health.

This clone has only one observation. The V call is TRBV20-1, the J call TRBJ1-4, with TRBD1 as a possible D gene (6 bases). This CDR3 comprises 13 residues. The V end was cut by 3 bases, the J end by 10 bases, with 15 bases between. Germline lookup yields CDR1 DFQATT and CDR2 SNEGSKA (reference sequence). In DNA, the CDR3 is TGCAGTGCTAGTGGAGGGGGTTCGGGAAAACTGTTTTTT. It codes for CSASGGGSGKLFF.

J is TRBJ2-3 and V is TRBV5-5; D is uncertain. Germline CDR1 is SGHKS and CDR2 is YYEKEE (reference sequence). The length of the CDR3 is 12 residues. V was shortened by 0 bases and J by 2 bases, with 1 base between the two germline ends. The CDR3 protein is CASSLVTDTQYF. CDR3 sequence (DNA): TGTGCCAGCAGCTTGGTCACAGATACGCAGTATTTT.

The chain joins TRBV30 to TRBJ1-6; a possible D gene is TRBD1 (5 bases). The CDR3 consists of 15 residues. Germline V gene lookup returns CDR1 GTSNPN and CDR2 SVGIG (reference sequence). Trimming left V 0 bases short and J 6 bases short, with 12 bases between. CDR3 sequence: CAWSVRAGPNSPLHF. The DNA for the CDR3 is TGTGCCTGGAGTGTAAGGGCAGGGCCTAATTCACCCCTCCACTTT.

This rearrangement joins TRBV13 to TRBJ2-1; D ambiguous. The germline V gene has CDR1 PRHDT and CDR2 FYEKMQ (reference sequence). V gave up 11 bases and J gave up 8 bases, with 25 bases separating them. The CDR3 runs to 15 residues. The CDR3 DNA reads TGTGCCTCCTATGGTGGGCTCCGTATCTCGCATGAGCAGTTCTTC. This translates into CASYGGLRISHEQFF.

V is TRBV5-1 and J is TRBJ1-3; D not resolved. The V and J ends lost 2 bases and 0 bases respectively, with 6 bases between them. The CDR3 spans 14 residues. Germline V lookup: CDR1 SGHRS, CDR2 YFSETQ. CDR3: CASSLEISGNTIYF. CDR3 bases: TGCGCCAGCAGCTTAGAGATCTCTGGAAACACCATATATTTT.

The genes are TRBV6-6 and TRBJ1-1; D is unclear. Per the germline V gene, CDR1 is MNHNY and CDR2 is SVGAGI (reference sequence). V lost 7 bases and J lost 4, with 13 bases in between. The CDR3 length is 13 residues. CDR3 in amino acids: CASTPNSFTEAFF. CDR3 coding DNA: TGTGCCAGCACCCCGAACAGCTTCACTGAAGCTTTCTTT.